Listed below are T cell receptor beta chains from one sample, sequenced in a study of blood T cell repertoires in COVID-19. Data came from immunoSEQ multiplex PCR; TCRdb stores just in-frame clones and leaves some out. The profile covers 200,000 to 250,000 clones, with around 92% appearing a single time and 1% to 1.5% taken by the ten largest. Input material: peripheral blood. The receptors stem from a man aged 30 to 45 with acute or convalescent COVID-19. Each CDR3 is given with its conserved first and last residue. The D gene is left open where the match is weak. Some rows mark clone size as missing; the rest say once, few, many or name a class of expanded clone.

cdr3_length j_call d_call v_call clone_size cdr3_aa cdr3_nt
15 TRBJ1-3 NA TRBV9 NA CASSVGGVSGNTIYF TGTGCCAGCAGCGTAGGGGGCGTCTCTGGAAACACCATATATTTT
11 TRBJ2-5 NA TRBV12-3/TRBV12-4 NA CASTQGETQYF TGTGCCAGCACTCAGGGCGAGACCCAGTACTTC
14 TRBJ1-4 NA TRBV3-1/TRBV3-2 NA CASSRRTESEKLFF TGTGCCAGCAGTCGAAGGACAGAGAGTGAAAAACTGTTTTTT
18 TRBJ1-3 NA TRBV18 NA CASSPSSGRGSSGNTIYF TGTGCCAGCTCACCCTCCTCTGGTCGGGGGAGCTCTGGAAACACCATATATTTT
14 TRBJ1-5 NA TRBV19 NA CASSSSTPNQPQHF TGTGCCAGTAGTAGCTCGACACCAAATCAGCCCCAGCATTTT
15 TRBJ2-3 NA TRBV4-1 once CASSQPTGSTDTQYF TGCGCCAGCAGCCAACCAACAGGGAGCACAGATACGCAGTATTTT
15 TRBJ1-2 TRBD1 TRBV24-1 NA CATSDSDRGGYGYTF TGTGCCACCAGTGATTCTGACAGGGGTGGCTATGGCTACACCTTC
14 TRBJ2-1 TRBD2 TRBV19 NA CASFERGPGNEQFF TGTGCCAGTTTTGAGCGGGGGCCTGGGAATGAGCAGTTCTTC
15 TRBJ2-5 NA TRBV5-1 NA CASSLYRRKEETQYF TGCGCCAGCAGCTTGTATCGGCGGAAGGAAGAGACCCAGTACTTC
16 TRBJ2-1 TRBD2 TRBV6-5 NA CASSYSIAGEHNEQFF TGTGCCAGCAGTTACTCAATAGCGGGTGAACACAATGAGCAGTTCTTC
16 TRBJ2-7 NA TRBV11-2 NA CASSQLPPGNGYEQYF TGTGCCAGCAGCCAACTCCCTCCAGGGAATGGGTACGAGCAGTACTTC
16 TRBJ2-2 TRBD1 TRBV9 NA CASSVVGDSPSGELFF TGTGCCAGCAGCGTAGTCGGGGACAGCCCTTCCGGGGAGCTGTTTTTT
17 TRBJ2-1 NA TRBV7-2 NA CASSFLLAESSYNEQFF TGTGCCAGCAGCTTCCTCTTAGCGGAGAGCTCCTACAATGAGCAGTTCTTC
16 TRBJ1-5 TRBD1 TRBV19 NA CASSSGQVWSNQPQHF TGTGCCAGTAGTAGCGGACAGGTTTGGAGCAATCAGCCCCAGCATTTT
14 TRBJ2-3 NA TRBV7-3 NA CASSLGLAIDTQYF TGTGCCAGCAGCTTGGGTCTAGCCATAGATACGCAGTATTTT
16 TRBJ2-1 NA TRBV11-3 NA CASSLDTRGSYNEQFF TGTGCCAGCAGCTTAGATACTCGGGGGTCCTACAATGAGCAGTTCTTC
13 TRBJ1-1 NA TRBV19 NA CASSISLNTEAFF TGTGCCAGTAGTATTAGTTTGAACACTGAAGCTTTCTTT
16 TRBJ2-1 TRBD2 TRBV28 NA CASSSPSGRSYNEQFF TGTGCCAGCAGTTCTCCTAGCGGGAGGTCCTACAATGAGCAGTTCTTC
16 TRBJ1-3 NA TRBV7-9 NA CASSLVAGVSGNTIYF TGTGCCAGCAGCTTAGTCGCGGGAGTCTCTGGAAACACCATATATTTT
15 TRBJ1-4 NA TRBV6-5 NA CASSSRGRINEKLFF TGTGCCAGCAGTTCTAGAGGGCGCATAAATGAAAAACTGTTTTTT
15 TRBJ1-1 TRBD1 TRBV28 once CASRHRGQGDTEAFF TGTGCCAGCAGACACAGGGGGCAAGGCGACACTGAAGCTTTCTTT
15 TRBJ2-3 TRBD1 TRBV29-1 NA CSARGQARRSDTQYF TGCAGCGCCAGGGGACAGGCTCGTCGGTCAGATACGCAGTATTTT
17 TRBJ1-2 TRBD1 TRBV6-4 NA CASSVLRTGRLNYGYTF TGTGCCAGCAGTGTCCTTAGGACAGGGCGTTTGAACTATGGCTACACCTTC
12 TRBJ1-2 NA TRBV18 few CASSDNNYGYTF TGTGCCAGCTCCGACAATAACTATGGCTACACCTTC
18 TRBJ1-6 TRBD1 TRBV28 NA CASSLCDDRGRYNSPLHF TGTGCCAGCAGTTTATGCGACGACAGGGGAAGGTATAATTCACCCCTCCACTTT
16 TRBJ2-7 NA TRBV3-1/TRBV3-2 NA CASSQDPGLPSQEQYF TGTGCCAGCAGCCAAGATCCAGGACTACCTTCTCAGGAGCAGTACTTC
16 TRBJ2-1 TRBD2 TRBV20-1 NA CSASSLAGGAYNEQFF TGCAGTGCTAGTAGTCTAGCGGGAGGCGCCTACAATGAGCAGTTCTTC
14 TRBJ1-1 NA TRBV5-1 NA CASSPGGARTEAFF TGCGCCAGCAGTCCCGGGGGGGCGCGGACTGAAGCTTTCTTT
14 TRBJ2-1 NA TRBV2 NA CASSLDSLYNEQFF TGTGCCAGCAGTCTAGACTCGCTTTACAATGAGCAGTTCTTC
12 TRBJ2-7 TRBD1 TRBV15 NA CATSRHRGEQYF TGTGCCACCAGCAGACACAGGGGCGAGCAGTACTTC
16 TRBJ2-3 TRBD2 TRBV7-3 once CASGRDRAGGTDTQYF TGTGCCAGCGGGCGGGATAGAGCGGGGGGCACAGATACGCAGTATTTT
14 TRBJ1-5 NA TRBV5-1 NA CASSLGHTNQPQHF TGCGCCAGCAGCTTGGGACACACCAATCAGCCCCAGCATTTT
13 TRBJ2-4 TRBD2 TRBV5-1 NA CASSKGRENIQYF TGCGCCAGCAGTAAGGGGAGGGAAAACATTCAGTACTTC
15 TRBJ1-5 TRBD1 TRBV28 NA CASSLREGAVQPQHF TGTGCCAGCAGTTTAAGAGAGGGGGCGGTTCAGCCCCAGCATTTT
14 TRBJ1-2 NA TRBV4-1 NA CASSQTGGSYGYTF TGCGCCAGCAGCCAAACGGGGGGCAGCTATGGCTACACCTTC
16 TRBJ2-3 TRBD1 TRBV15 NA CATSRRAGTGADTQYF TGTGCCACCAGCAGACGAGCTGGGACAGGTGCAGATACGCAGTATTTT
12 TRBJ1-4 NA TRBV5-1 NA CASSSGNEKLFF TGCGCCAGCAGCTCCGGTAATGAAAAACTGTTTTTT
15 TRBJ2-3 TRBD2 TRBV7-9 NA CASSRTSEWTDTQYF TGTGCCAGCAGCAGGACTAGCGAGTGGACAGATACGCAGTATTTT
14 TRBJ1-1 NA TRBV21-1 few CASSTKNSRQEAFF TGTGCCAGCAGCACAAAAAACTCTAGACAGGAAGCTTTCTTT
13 TRBJ1-1 TRBD1 TRBV7-9 NA CASSATGPGVAFF TGTGCCAGCAGCGCGACAGGGCCGGGGGTAGCTTTCTTT
14 TRBJ2-5 NA TRBV5-1 NA CASSSGTLKETQYF TGCGCCAGCAGCTCCGGGACTCTCAAGGAGACCCAGTACTTC
22 TRBJ2-2 TRBD2 TRBV7-3 NA CASSPSYDAGLAGGPNTGELFF TGTGCCAGCAGCCCCTCTTACGACGCCGGACTAGCGGGAGGGCCCAACACCGGGGAGCTGTTTTTT
15 TRBJ1-1 NA TRBV10-3 NA CAISGKQSLNTEAFF TGTGCCATCAGTGGCAAGCAATCCTTGAACACTGAAGCTTTCTTT
15 TRBJ1-2 NA TRBV9 once CASSVSTGINYGYTF TGTGCCAGCAGCGTTAGCACAGGGATCAACTATGGCTACACCTTC